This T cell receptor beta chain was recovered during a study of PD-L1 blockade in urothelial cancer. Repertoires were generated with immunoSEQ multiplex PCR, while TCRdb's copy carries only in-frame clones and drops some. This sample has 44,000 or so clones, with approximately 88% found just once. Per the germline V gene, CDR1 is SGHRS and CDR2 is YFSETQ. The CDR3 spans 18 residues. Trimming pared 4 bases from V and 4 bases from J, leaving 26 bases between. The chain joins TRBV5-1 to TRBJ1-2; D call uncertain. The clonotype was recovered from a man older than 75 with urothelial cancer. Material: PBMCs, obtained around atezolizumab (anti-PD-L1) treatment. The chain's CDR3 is CASSQFSSQTSSSYGYTF. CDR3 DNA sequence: TGCGCCAGCAGCCAATTTAGCAGTCAAACCTCTTCCTCCTATGGCTACACCTTC.